This T cell receptor beta chain was found in a study of T cells in Graves' hyperthyroidism and ophthalmopathy. Duration under 3 months, a NOSPECS grade of at least 4, and a Clinical Activity Score of at least 3 characterized the ophthalmopathy patients. Comments on this clonotype: A much larger clone sits a single nucleotide away, making a read error possible.

This CDR3 is built from 14 residues. The V gene's germline CDR1 is SEHNR and CDR2 FQNEAQ (reference sequence). From RNA transcripts, TCR beta CDR3 regions were amplified. A set of HTBI primers served as the primers for a first-round RT-PCR of the TCR CDR3. TCRdb reanalysed the multiplex PCR reads using MiXCR and keeps one entry per CDR3 protein. The sample has around 240,000 distinct CDR3 sequences, about 16% seen once. The clonotype comes from a young woman with Graves' ophthalmopathy. This chain joins TRBV7-9 and TRBJ2-1, with D tentatively TRBD1 (6 bases). Sequenced material: blood. The CDR3 loop is CASSLGTAYNGQFF. DNA of the CDR3: TGTGCCAGCAGCTTAGGGACAGCCTACAATGGGCAGTTCTTC.